Below, one T cell receptor (beta chain) is given with its context. Its binding antigen is unknown. Qualities for individual bases were not recorded, and no much larger clone is one base off. The library was built by means of the immunoSEQ multiplex PCR assay. For most patients, genomic DNA was isolated using the Qiagen DNeasy Blood and Tissue Kit and was shipped frozen to Adaptive Biotechnologies for TCR sequencing. For most patients, high-throughput TCR-beta CDR3 sequencing of genomic DNA was performed by Adaptive Biotechnologies. In the authors' own workflow: TCR sequencing data were retrieved from Adaptive's ImmunoSEQ software for roughly 20 patients, whereas a few other patients were processed with MiXCR and VDJtools. To correct CD4 versus CD8 sorting errors, any sequence found in both subsets at a frequency ratio below 5:1 was removed. CDR3 nucleotide sequences shared between donor and recipient were removed because their origin could not be assigned. Alloreactive clones required at least 2-fold expansion over unstimulated cells and minimum CFSE-low frequency of 0.002% (template counts) or 0.001% (read counts). Mappable clones were those detected in sequenced pre-transplant spleen, lymph node, or MLR CFSE-low populations of the donor or recipient. Cumulative frequency of alloreactive clones was calculated as a percentage of all sequences weighted by copy number. TCRdb stores this immuneACCESS table with in-frame sequences only. Part of the clones is absent; in the studies checked, under half of the shortfall reflects unresolved V genes, and no reason is known for the rest. That table is the source of V, J and clone size, and D and trimming were worked out from the DNA. The sample table records about 59,000 clones; approximately 94% of these occur just once. More than 0.3% of the sample comes from the top ten.

V drops 4 bases and J drops 2 bases, leaving 13 bases in between. The germline V gene encodes CDR1 MGHDK and CDR2 SYGVNS. The CDR3 has 15 amino acids, counting the end cysteine and phenylalanine. Left in the record is the CDR3 DNA by itself, 45 bases read in frame from the first base. The data were obtained in a study of graft-versus-host responses after intestinal transplantation (dated by TCRdb to the early 2020s). The study in broad terms: Recipients received multivisceral, liver-intestinal, or isolated intestinal transplants. Instead of going to the commercial service, samples from three later patients were sequenced in-house on an Illumina MiSeq and processed with MiXCR. A cohort of under 30 intestinal transplant recipients, including one retransplant, was enrolled, and 3 patients lacking pretransplant specimens were excluded. Every recipient was given anti-thymocyte globulin induction, followed by about three years of maintenance tacrolimus and steroids. Graft-versus-host and host-versus-graft alloreactive T cell clones were tracked in the graft, circulation and bone marrow after intestinal transplantation using bulk TCR-beta CDR3 sequencing. Alloreactive clones were identified by sequencing pre-transplant mixed lymphocyte reaction products and comparing them with unstimulated pre-transplant donor and recipient T cells. Donor T cell macrochimerism was defined as a peak of at least 4% donor T cells among recipient peripheral blood mononuclear cells.

The paper as a whole reports these results and caveats: Conclusions were limited by the relatively low number and heterogeneity of intestinal transplant patients. High GvH to HvG T cell clonal ratios were observed in the allografts of patients with donor T cell macrochimerism. Early after transplant, peak levels of circulating GvH clones were found to be associated with declines in HvG clones. GvH clones were detected in recipient bone marrow, and some appeared earlier in ileal mucosa or blood, consistent with an intestinal mucosal origin.

According to the study, the label for this sample's time point signals: cells obtained before transplantation from donor or recipient. CD3+CD4+ and CD3+CD8+ populations were FACS-sorted from unstimulated pre-transplant donor and recipient cells taken from spleen or lymph nodes. The receptor's source is a human donor who was the organ donor for an intestinal transplant. The material sequenced was unstimulated CD4+ T cells sorted from spleen or lymph node cells, taken before transplant. The chain links TRBV25-1 with TRBJ2-3; D gene: possibly TRBD2, on 6 matching bases. In nucleotide form, the sequence is TGTGCCAGCAGTGCGTCGGGACTGATCACAGATACGCAGTATTTT. This translates into CASSASGLITDTQYF.